In its sample, the clone carrying this TCR beta chain was seen many times. The sample belongs to a study of human T cells and chemical hapten exposure. Study-wide background: Alopecia areata, totalis or universalis affected patients who were mostly female.

TCRdb independently ran MiXCR on the RACE reads; one entry per CDR3 protein. Counted here are about 260,000 distinct CDR3 sequences, 7.5% to 10% occurring once; the ten biggest clones make up 2% to 3%. The CDR3 length is 15 residues. The germline V gene has CDR1 KGHDR and CDR2 SFDVKD. Trimming pared 1 base from V and 8 bases from J, leaving 14 bases between. The time point here: pre-sensitization, week 0. Treatment of the sample: therapeutic diphenylcyclopropenone sensitization with weekly scalp DPC. The sample consisted of whole blood, taken in connection with sensitization to the hapten diphenylcyclopropenone (DPC). The chain carries TRBV24-1 and TRBJ2-1; maybe TRBD2 (6 bases). This TCR was recovered from a woman in her forties with alopecia areata. Some clones in this sample may be carry-over from other donors' samples. CDR3 coding DNA: TGTGCCACCAGTGATTTTGCGGGGCGGTTGGATGAGCAGTTCTTC. This gives the protein CATSDFAGRLDEQFF.